The rows below give T cell receptor beta chains drawn from one sample of a study of monozygotic twins with inflammatory bowel disease. TCRdb reprocessed the 5' RACE reads and reports one entry per CDR3 protein, with no DNA. The table for this sample gives over 90,000 distinct CDR3 sequences. Sequencing was done on a sample of blood. These receptors all stem from a human donor with ulcerative colitis or Crohn's disease, or a healthy co-twin of an affected twin (not recorded which). Each CDR3 is given with its conserved first and last residue. Each record gives: J gene, V gene, CDR3 protein.

TRBJ1-5 TRBV6-1 CASTEQGAVNQPQHF
TRBJ2-5 TRBV20-1 CSAQRTSGDQETQYF
TRBJ2-5 TRBV19 CASSTGQSVGETQYF
TRBJ1-6 TRBV9 CASSPQTGWNSPLHF
TRBJ2-3 TRBV30 CASPLSGSADTQYF
TRBJ2-1 TRBV19 CASRTSGSLSYNEQFF
TRBJ2-3 TRBV3-1 CASSPRPGDTQYF
TRBJ2-5 TRBV5-6 CASSLAGGQETQYF
TRBJ1-2 TRBV28 CASSLTYGYTF
TRBJ1-5 TRBV5-6 CASSLDREGPQHF
TRBJ2-2 TRBV20-1 CSAPGAGGGTGELFF
TRBJ1-1 TRBV28 CASSFLQETNTEAFF
TRBJ2-1 TRBV15 CATSDGEVSYNEQFF
TRBJ2-5 TRBV20-1 CSVHVFRGTETQYF
TRBJ2-2 TRBV6-1 CASAFSGAGELFF
TRBJ1-1 TRBV5-1 CASSLGMGLGTEAFF
TRBJ2-2 TRBV11-1 CASSARTVANTGELFF
TRBJ1-5 TRBV6-2/TRBV6-3 CASSDRQLHQPQHF
TRBJ2-5 TRBV6-1 CASSPGLHSETQYF
TRBJ2-1 TRBV20-1 CSAQGQGYNNEQFF
TRBJ2-2 TRBV7-9 CAGRQGSGAGGELFF
TRBJ2-1 TRBV20-1 CSAPPLGNEQFF
TRBJ2-1 TRBV5-1 CASSSDHGSEQFF
TRBJ2-7 TRBV12-3/TRBV12-4 CASSSGLTGLNEQYF
TRBJ1-3 TRBV20-1 CSASTQYRGSAGNTIYF
TRBJ2-7 TRBV6-5 CASSYGVMRAYEQYF
TRBJ2-7 TRBV29-1 CSVEGVGATYEQYF
TRBJ2-5 TRBV29-1 CSGRGYQETQYF
TRBJ1-4 TRBV18 CASSLRQAFNEKLFF
TRBJ2-3 TRBV5-1 CASSGFRETSTDTQYF
TRBJ1-6 TRBV7-2 CASSTPGFCSPLHF
TRBJ2-5 TRBV25-1 CASSEWQGAEETQYF
TRBJ2-4 TRBV20-1 CSARDPRDGAKNIQYF
TRBJ2-7 TRBV7-2 CASSFSSQVYEQYF
TRBJ2-3 TRBV11-2 CASSSAGALTDTQYF
TRBJ2-5 TRBV30 CAWGTGPTQYF
TRBJ2-6 TRBV9 CASSVHGGTRDSGANVLTF
TRBJ2-6 TRBV5-1 CASSLVHYSGANVLTF
TRBJ2-4 TRBV20-1 CSASTQGAKNIQYF
TRBJ2-5 TRBV20-1 CSAENRARYQETQYF
TRBJ2-1 TRBV19 CASSVVGADNEQFF